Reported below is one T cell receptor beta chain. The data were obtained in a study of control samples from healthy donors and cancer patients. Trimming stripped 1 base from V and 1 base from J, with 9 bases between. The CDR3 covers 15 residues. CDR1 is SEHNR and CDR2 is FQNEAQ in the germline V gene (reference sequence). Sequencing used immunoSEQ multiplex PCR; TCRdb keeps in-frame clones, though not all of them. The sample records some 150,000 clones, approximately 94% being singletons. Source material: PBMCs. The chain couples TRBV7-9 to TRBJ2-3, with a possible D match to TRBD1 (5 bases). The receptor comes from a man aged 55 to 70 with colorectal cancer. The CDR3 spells CASSLGARGTDTQYF. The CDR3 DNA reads TGTGCCAGCAGCTTAGGGGCCAGGGGCACAGATACGCAGTATTTT.